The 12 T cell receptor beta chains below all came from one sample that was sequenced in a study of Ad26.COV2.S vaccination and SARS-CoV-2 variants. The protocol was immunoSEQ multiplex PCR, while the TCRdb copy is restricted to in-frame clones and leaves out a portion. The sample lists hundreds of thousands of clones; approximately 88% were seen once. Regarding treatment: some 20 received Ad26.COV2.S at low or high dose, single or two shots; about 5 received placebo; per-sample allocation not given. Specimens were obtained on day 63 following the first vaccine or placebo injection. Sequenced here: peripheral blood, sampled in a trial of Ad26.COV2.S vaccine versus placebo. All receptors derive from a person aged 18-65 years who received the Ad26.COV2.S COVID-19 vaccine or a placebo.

The CDR3 is CASSLSSGVNEQFF. CDR3 DNA: TGTGCCAGCAGCTTGTCTAGCGGGGTTAATGAGCAGTTCTTC. The chain recombines TRBV7-2 with TRBJ2-1, with 9 bases matching TRBD2. The V gene's germline CDR1 is SGHTA and CDR2 FQGNSA. The V and J ends lost 3 bases and 7 bases, in that order; junction bases with no gene match: 4. There are 14 residues in the CDR3.

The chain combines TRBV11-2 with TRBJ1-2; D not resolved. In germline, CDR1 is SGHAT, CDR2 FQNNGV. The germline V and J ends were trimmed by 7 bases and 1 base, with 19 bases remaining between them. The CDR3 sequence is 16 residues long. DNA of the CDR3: TGTGCCAGCAACCCCTCCGGGAGGGCGCTTAACTATGGCTACACCTTC. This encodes CASNPSGRALNYGYTF.

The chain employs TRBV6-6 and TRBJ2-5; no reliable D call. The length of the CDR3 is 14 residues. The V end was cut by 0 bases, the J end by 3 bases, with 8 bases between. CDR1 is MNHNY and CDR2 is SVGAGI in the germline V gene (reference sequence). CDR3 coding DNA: TGTGCCAGCAGTTACTCGCGGCAGGAAGAGACCCAGTACTTC. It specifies CASSYSRQEETQYF.

The CDR3 sequence is CASKRGGQPQHF. In DNA form, the CDR3 reads TGTGCCAGTAAGAGGGGGGGACAGCCCCAGCATTTT. This chain connects TRBV19 to TRBJ1-5; tentatively, D is TRBD1 (6 bases). Germline lookup yields CDR1 LNHDA and CDR2 SQIVND (reference sequence). The CDR3 loop spans 12 amino acids. With 7 bases removed from V and 7 bases from J, the gap between germline ends came to 11 bases.

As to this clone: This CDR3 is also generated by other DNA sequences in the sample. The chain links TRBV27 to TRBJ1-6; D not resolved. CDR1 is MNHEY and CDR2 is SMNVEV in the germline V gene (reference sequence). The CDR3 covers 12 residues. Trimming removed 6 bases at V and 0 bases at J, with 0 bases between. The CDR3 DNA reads TGTGCCAGCAGCTCCTATAATTCACCCCTCCACTTT. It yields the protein CASSSYNSPLHF.

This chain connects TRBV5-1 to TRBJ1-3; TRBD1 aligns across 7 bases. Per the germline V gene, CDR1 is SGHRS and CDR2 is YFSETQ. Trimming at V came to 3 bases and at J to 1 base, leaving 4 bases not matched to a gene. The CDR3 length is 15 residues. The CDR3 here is CASSSQTGSGNTIYF. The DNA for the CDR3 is TGCGCCAGCAGCTCTCAGACAGGGTCTGGAAACACCATATATTTT. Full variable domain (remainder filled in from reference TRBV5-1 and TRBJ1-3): KAGVTQTPRYLIKTRGQQVTLSCSPISGHRSVSWYQQTPGQGLQFLFEYFSETQRNKGNFPGRFSGRQFSNSRSEMNVSTLELGDSALYLCASSSQTGSGNTIYFGEGSWLTVV.

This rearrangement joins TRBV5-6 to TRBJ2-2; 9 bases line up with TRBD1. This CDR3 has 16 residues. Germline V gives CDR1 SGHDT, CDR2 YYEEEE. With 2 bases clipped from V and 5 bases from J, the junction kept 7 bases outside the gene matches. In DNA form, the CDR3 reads TGTGCCAGCAGCTTTGCTGGGACAGGGAGGACCGGGGAGCTGTTTTTT. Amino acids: CASSFAGTGRTGELFF.

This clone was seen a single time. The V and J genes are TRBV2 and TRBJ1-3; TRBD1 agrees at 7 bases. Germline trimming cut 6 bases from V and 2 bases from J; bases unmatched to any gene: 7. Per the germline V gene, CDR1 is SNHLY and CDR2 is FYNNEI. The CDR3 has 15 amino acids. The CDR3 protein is CASSKDRATGNTIYF. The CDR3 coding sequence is TGTGCCAGCAGCAAAGACAGGGCCACTGGAAACACCATATATTTT.

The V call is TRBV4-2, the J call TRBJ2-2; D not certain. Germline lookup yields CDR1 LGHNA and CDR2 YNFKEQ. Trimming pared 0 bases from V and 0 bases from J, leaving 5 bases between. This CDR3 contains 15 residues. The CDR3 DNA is TGTGCCAGCAGCCAAGATACAGCGAACACCGGGGAGCTGTTTTTT. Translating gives CASSQDTANTGELFF.

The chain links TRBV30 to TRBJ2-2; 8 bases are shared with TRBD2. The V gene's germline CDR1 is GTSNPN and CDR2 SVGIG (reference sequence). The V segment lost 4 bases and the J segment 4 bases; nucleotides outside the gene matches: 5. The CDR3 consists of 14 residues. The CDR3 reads CAWTRTSPTGELFF. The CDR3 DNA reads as TGTGCCTGGACTCGGACTAGCCCCACCGGGGAGCTGTTTTTT.

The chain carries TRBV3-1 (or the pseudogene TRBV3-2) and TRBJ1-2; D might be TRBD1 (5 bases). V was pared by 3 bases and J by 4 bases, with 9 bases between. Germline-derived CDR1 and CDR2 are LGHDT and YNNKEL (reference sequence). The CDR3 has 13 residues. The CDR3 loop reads CASSQEGPYGYTF. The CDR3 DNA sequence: TGTGCCAGCAGCCAGGAGGGGCCCTATGGCTACACCTTC.

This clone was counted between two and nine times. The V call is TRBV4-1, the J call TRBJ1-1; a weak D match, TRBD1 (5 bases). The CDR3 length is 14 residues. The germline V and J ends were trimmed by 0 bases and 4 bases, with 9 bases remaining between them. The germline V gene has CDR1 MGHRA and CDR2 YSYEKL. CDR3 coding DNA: TGCGCCAGCAGCCAAGATCAGGGTGGCACTGAAGCTTTCTTT. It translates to CASSQDQGGTEAFF.